The rows below give T cell receptor beta chains drawn from one sample of a study of blood T cell repertoires in COVID-19. The table came from immunoSEQ multiplex PCR; TCRdb's copy has only in-frame clones and leaves some out. Of over 350,000 clones in the sample, around 89% were seen once. Sequenced: PBMCs or T cells enriched from blood (not recorded which). Receptor source: a woman between 25 and 40 years old with acute COVID-19. CDR3s include the opening cysteine and the closing phenylalanine or tryptophan. The D gene is left open where the match is weak. Clone size is stated in some rows and not others, as once, few, many or a class when expanded.

>TRBV19|.|TRBJ2-7|.
CASTGDGYEQYF
TGTGCCAGTACAGGGGACGGCTACGAGCAGTACTTC
>TRBV19|TRBD2|TRBJ2-1|.
CASSPLELAGYNEQFF
TGTGCCAGTAGTCCCCTCGAATTAGCGGGCTACAATGAGCAGTTCTTC
>TRBV4-1|TRBD2|TRBJ2-1|once
CASSQVLAGGLVQFF
TGCGCCAGCAGCCAAGTACTAGCGGGGGGGCTAGTGCAGTTCTTC
>TRBV6-4|TRBD2|TRBJ2-7|.
CASSETSGAHEQYF
TGTGCCAGCAGTGAAACTAGCGGGGCCCACGAGCAGTACTTC
>TRBV3-1/TRBV3-2|TRBD1|TRBJ2-7|.
CASSDSDREIEQYF
TGTGCCAGCAGCGACTCGGACAGGGAGATCGAGCAGTACTTC
>TRBV6-2/TRBV6-3|TRBD2|TRBJ2-3|.
CASSSGTSGSSTDTQYF
TGTGCCAGCAGTTCGGGGACTAGCGGTTCTAGCACAGATACGCAGTATTTT
>TRBV19|.|TRBJ2-2|once
CASSPSGYLYTGELFF
TGTGCCAGTAGTCCCTCAGGGTATTTATACACCGGGGAGCTGTTTTTT
>TRBV10-3|TRBD1|TRBJ1-1|.
CAINGDRNVRTEAFF
TGTGCCATCAACGGGGACAGGAACGTCCGCACTGAAGCTTTCTTT
>TRBV6-5|.|TRBJ1-4|.
CASASIISEKLFF
TGTGCCAGCGCCAGTATCATTTCGGAAAAACTGTTTTTT
>TRBV3-1/TRBV3-2|.|TRBJ1-1|.
CASSQDSVTEAFF
TGTGCCAGCAGCCAAGATTCGGTTACTGAAGCTTTCTTT
>TRBV12-5|TRBD2|TRBJ2-1|.
CASGLVGEGEQFF
TGTGCTAGTGGTCTAGTAGGGGAGGGTGAGCAGTTCTTC
>TRBV7-6|TRBD2|TRBJ2-2|once
CASSLPSGGTGNTGELFF
TGTGCCAGCAGCCTGCCCAGCGGGGGGACCGGGAACACCGGGGAGCTGTTTTTT
>TRBV24-1|TRBD2|TRBJ2-1|once
CATSDLQTSGAGNEQFF
TGTGCCACCAGTGATTTGCAGACTAGCGGGGCTGGCAATGAGCAGTTCTTC
>TRBV3-1/TRBV3-2|.|TRBJ2-3|.
CASSPFLPGVASTDTQYF
TGTGCCAGCAGCCCTTTCTTACCGGGGGTCGCTAGCACAGATACGCAGTATTTT
>TRBV9|TRBD1|TRBJ1-3|.
CASSGQGSGNTIYF
TGTGCCAGCAGCGGACAGGGCTCTGGAAACACCATATATTTT
>TRBV15|TRBD1|TRBJ1-4|.
CATSRDLSPGQGGEKLFF
TGTGCCACCAGCAGAGATTTATCCCCCGGACAGGGCGGAGAAAAACTGTTTTTT
>TRBV4-2|.|TRBJ1-4|.
CASSQVISGALGEKLFF
TGTGCCAGCAGCCAAGTAATTTCTGGGGCCCTAGGTGAAAAACTGTTTTTT
>TRBV19|.|TRBJ1-1|.
CASSIGSLWTEAFF
TGTGCCAGTAGTATAGGCAGTCTGTGGACTGAAGCTTTCTTT
>TRBV7-9|.|TRBJ2-7|.
CASSLEVGTYEQYF
TGTGCCAGCAGCTTAGAGGTCGGGACCTACGAGCAGTACTTC
>TRBV24-1|TRBD1|TRBJ2-3|once
CATRLGTGIPTDTQYF
TGTGCCACCCGTCTCGGGACAGGGATCCCCACAGATACGCAGTATTTT
>TRBV10-3|TRBD1|TRBJ1-1|.
CAISEGQGASEAFF
TGTGCCATCAGTGAAGGACAGGGGGCCTCTGAAGCTTTCTTT
>TRBV2|.|TRBJ2-2|once
CANPTANTGELFF
TGTGCCAACCCGACAGCGAACACCGGGGAGCTGTTTTTT
>TRBV24-1|.|TRBJ2-4|.
CATSDVTENIQYF
TGTGCCACCAGTGATGTGACTGAAAACATTCAGTACTTC
>TRBV30|.|TRBJ1-3|.
CAWSVGQGGNTIYF
TGTGCCTGGAGTGTGGGGCAGGGAGGGAACACCATATATTTT
>TRBV4-1|TRBD1|TRBJ2-7|once
CASSQVGTGQAYEQYF
TGCGCCAGCAGCCAAGTTGGGACAGGTCAAGCCTACGAGCAGTACTTC
>TRBV6-2/TRBV6-3|TRBD2|TRBJ2-5|.
CASSGGLAGGPGQETQYF
TGTGCCAGCAGCGGCGGACTAGCGGGGGGGCCCGGTCAAGAGACCCAGTACTTC
>TRBV6-2/TRBV6-3|.|TRBJ2-1|.
CASSYGSSYNEQFF
TGTGCCAGCAGTTACGGTAGCTCCTACAATGAGCAGTTCTTC
>TRBV4-3|.|TRBJ2-1|.
CASSQESPPRRQFF
TGCGCCAGCAGCCAAGAATCCCCGCCTCGGAGGCAGTTCTTC
>TRBV4-1|.|TRBJ1-6|few
CASSQDPPTGGSGSPLHF
TGCGCCAGCAGCCAAGATCCCCCGACGGGGGGAAGCGGTTCACCCCTCCACTTT
>TRBV9|TRBD1|TRBJ2-3|once
CASSPGTGDTQYF
TGTGCCAGCAGCCCAGGGACAGGGGATACGCAGTATTTT
>TRBV5-6|.|TRBJ2-7|.
CASSRAGTTYEQYF
TGTGCCAGCAGCAGAGCCGGGACAACCTACGAGCAGTACTTC
>TRBV24-1|TRBD1|TRBJ1-5|.
CATSDPNTGTAYSNQPQHF
TGTGCCACCAGTGATCCCAACACCGGGACAGCCTATAGCAATCAGCCCCAGCATTTT
>TRBV9|.|TRBJ2-6|.
CASSGYRVSGANVLTF
TGTGCCAGCAGCGGCTACAGGGTCTCTGGGGCCAACGTCCTGACTTTC
>TRBV27|TRBD1|TRBJ2-3|.
CASKGQKRGPSTDTQYF
TGTGCCAGCAAGGGTCAGAAAAGGGGGCCAAGCACAGATACGCAGTATTTT
>TRBV12-3/TRBV12-4|TRBD1|TRBJ1-2|.
CASSTTGRGYTF
TGTGCCAGCAGTACGACAGGGAGAGGCTACACCTTC
>TRBV4-1|.|TRBJ1-5|.
CASSQDQGQPQHF
TGCGCCAGCAGCCAAGATCAGGGTCAGCCCCAGCATTTT
>TRBV5-1|TRBD1|TRBJ2-7|few
CASSLRQGYEQYF
TGCGCCAGCAGCTTGAGACAGGGGTACGAGCAGTACTTC
>TRBV30|.|TRBJ1-4|.
CAWMGYGRDRMFF
TGTGCCTGGATGGGGTACGGTCGTGACAGGATGTTTTTT
>TRBV4-1|TRBD2|TRBJ2-3|.
CASSQQRTRSTDTQYF
TGCGCCAGCAGCCAACAGAGGACTAGGAGCACAGATACGCAGTATTTT